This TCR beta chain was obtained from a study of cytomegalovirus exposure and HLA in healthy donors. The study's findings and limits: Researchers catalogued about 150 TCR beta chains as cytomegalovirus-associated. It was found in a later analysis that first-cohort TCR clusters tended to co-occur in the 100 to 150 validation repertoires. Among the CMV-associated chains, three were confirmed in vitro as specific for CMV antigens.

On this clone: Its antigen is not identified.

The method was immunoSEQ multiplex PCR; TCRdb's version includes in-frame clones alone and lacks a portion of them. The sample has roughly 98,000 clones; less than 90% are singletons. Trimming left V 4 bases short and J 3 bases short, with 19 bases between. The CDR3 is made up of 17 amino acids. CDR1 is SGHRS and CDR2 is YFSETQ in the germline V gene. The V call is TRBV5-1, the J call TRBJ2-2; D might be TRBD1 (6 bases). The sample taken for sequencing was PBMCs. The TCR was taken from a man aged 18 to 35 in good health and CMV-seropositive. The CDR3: CASSRRPGTQDTGELFF. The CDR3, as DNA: TGCGCCAGCAGCCGCCGGCCCGGGACACAAGACACCGGGGAGCTGTTTTTT.